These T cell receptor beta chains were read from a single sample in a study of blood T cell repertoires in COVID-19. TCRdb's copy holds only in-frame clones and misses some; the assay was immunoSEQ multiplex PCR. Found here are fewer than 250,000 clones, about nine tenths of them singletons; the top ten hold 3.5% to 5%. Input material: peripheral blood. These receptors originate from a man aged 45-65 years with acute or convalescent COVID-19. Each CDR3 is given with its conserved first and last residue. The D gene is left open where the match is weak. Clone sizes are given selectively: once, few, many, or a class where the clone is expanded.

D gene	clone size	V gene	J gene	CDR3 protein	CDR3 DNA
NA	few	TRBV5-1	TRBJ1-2	CASSDMMTEVNYGYTF	TGCGCCAGCTCCGATATGATGACAGAGGTGAACTATGGCTACACCTTC
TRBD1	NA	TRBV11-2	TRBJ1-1	CASSPDRGNTEAFF	TGTGCCAGCAGCCCGGACAGGGGTAACACTGAAGCTTTCTTT
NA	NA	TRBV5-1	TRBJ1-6	CASSELQGGPLHF	TGCGCCAGCAGCGAGCTACAGGGCGGACCCCTCCACTTT
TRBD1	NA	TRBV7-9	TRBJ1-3	CASSLQGVTGNTIYF	TGTGCCAGCAGCTTGCAGGGGGTGACGGGAAACACCATATATTTT
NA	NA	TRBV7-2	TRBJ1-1	CASSLEGRVNTEAFF	TGTGCCAGCAGCTTAGAGGGCAGGGTGAACACTGAAGCTTTCTTT
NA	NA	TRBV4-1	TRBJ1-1	CASSQDRDTEAFF	TGCGCCAGCAGCCAAGACAGGGACACTGAAGCTTTCTTT
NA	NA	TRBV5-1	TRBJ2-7	CASSSDYYEQYF	TGCGCCAGCAGCTCGGACTACTACGAGCAGTACTTC
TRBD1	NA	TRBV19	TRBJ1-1	CASSTEGARVNTEAFF	TGTGCCAGTAGTACGGAGGGGGCGCGAGTGAACACTGAAGCTTTCTTT
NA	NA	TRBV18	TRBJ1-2	CASSGGQTNYGYTF	TGTGCCAGCTCAGGCGGACAGACTAACTATGGCTACACCTTC
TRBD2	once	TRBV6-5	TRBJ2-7	CASSSYGVWGGEQYF	TGTGCCAGCAGCTCTTACGGGGTCTGGGGAGGGGAGCAGTACTTC
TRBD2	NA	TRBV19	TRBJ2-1	CASSTGTSGDREQFF	TGTGCCAGTAGTACCGGGACTAGCGGGGATCGGGAGCAGTTCTTC
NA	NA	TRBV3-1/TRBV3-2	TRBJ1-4	CASSQGGASNEKLFF	TGTGCCAGCAGCCAAGGCGGGGCCTCTAATGAAAAACTGTTTTTT
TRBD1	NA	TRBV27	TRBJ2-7	CASSSRDRVKEQYF	TGTGCCAGCAGTTCCCGGGACAGGGTTAAAGAGCAGTACTTC
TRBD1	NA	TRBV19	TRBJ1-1	CASRPDRGGITEAFF	TGTGCCAGTAGGCCGGACAGGGGTGGGATCACTGAAGCTTTCTTT
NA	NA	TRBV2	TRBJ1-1	CASIFNRRGTEAFF	TGTGCCAGCATATTCAACCGGCGGGGCACTGAAGCTTTCTTT
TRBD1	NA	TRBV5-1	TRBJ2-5	CASSSGLTGGEETQYF	TGCGCCAGCAGCTCTGGCCTGACAGGGGGTGAAGAGACCCAGTACTTC
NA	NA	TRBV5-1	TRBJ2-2	CASSLVSRSYTGELFF	TGCGCCAGCAGCTTGGTTTCCAGATCCTACACCGGGGAGCTGTTTTTT
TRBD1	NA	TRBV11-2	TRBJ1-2	CASSLEGGDGYTF	TGTGCCAGCAGCTTAGAAGGGGGCGATGGCTACACCTTC
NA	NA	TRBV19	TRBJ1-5	CASSGARANQPQHF	TGTGCCAGTAGTGGGGCCCGGGCCAATCAGCCCCAGCATTTT
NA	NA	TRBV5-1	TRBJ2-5	CASSPAPDNQRTQYF	TGCGCCAGCAGCCCGGCGCCGGACAACCAAAGGACCCAGTACTTC
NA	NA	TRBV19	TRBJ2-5	CASSDRGGETQYF	TGTGCCAGTAGTGATAGAGGTGGGGAGACCCAGTACTTC
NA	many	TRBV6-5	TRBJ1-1	CASSYAGRGTTEAFF	TGTGCCAGCAGTTACGCAGGGCGAGGAACGACTGAAGCTTTCTTT
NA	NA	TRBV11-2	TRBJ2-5	CASSPRRGETQYF	TGTGCCAGCAGCCCTCGGAGAGGAGAGACCCAGTACTTC
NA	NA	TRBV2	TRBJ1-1	CASSLQGNTEAFF	TGTGCCAGCAGTCTCCAGGGGAACACTGAAGCTTTCTTT
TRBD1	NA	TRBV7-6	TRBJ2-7	CASSASDRGSNEQYF	TGTGCCAGCAGCGCATCGGACAGGGGGAGCAACGAGCAGTACTTC